This T cell receptor beta chain was identified in a study of blood T cells in healthy people across ages. General study findings and limits: Compared with aged donors, long-lived donors showed fewer expanded clones, suggesting selection.

Germline CDR1 and CDR2: SGHVS and FQNEAQ. The CDR3 totals 15 residues. A sample-barcoded 5' primer and a J-beta primer mix were used in a second PCR of roughly 7 to 11 cycles. One entry per CDR3 protein, called by TCRdb with MiXCR from the 5' RACE reads. The sample carries about 1.8 million distinct CDR3 sequences, about 49% recorded once. In the case of this clonotype: The antigen remains unidentified.

The receptor's source is a woman in her forties in good health. The sequencing input was blood. The genes are TRBV7-8 and TRBJ2-1; no definite D call. The DNA matches TRBJ2-7 better at its end, which makes the J call doubtful. This chain's CDR3 is CASSLGVGHPYEQYF. CDR3 coding DNA: TGTGCCAGCAGCTTAGGGGTAGGGCACCCCTACGAGCAGTACTTC.